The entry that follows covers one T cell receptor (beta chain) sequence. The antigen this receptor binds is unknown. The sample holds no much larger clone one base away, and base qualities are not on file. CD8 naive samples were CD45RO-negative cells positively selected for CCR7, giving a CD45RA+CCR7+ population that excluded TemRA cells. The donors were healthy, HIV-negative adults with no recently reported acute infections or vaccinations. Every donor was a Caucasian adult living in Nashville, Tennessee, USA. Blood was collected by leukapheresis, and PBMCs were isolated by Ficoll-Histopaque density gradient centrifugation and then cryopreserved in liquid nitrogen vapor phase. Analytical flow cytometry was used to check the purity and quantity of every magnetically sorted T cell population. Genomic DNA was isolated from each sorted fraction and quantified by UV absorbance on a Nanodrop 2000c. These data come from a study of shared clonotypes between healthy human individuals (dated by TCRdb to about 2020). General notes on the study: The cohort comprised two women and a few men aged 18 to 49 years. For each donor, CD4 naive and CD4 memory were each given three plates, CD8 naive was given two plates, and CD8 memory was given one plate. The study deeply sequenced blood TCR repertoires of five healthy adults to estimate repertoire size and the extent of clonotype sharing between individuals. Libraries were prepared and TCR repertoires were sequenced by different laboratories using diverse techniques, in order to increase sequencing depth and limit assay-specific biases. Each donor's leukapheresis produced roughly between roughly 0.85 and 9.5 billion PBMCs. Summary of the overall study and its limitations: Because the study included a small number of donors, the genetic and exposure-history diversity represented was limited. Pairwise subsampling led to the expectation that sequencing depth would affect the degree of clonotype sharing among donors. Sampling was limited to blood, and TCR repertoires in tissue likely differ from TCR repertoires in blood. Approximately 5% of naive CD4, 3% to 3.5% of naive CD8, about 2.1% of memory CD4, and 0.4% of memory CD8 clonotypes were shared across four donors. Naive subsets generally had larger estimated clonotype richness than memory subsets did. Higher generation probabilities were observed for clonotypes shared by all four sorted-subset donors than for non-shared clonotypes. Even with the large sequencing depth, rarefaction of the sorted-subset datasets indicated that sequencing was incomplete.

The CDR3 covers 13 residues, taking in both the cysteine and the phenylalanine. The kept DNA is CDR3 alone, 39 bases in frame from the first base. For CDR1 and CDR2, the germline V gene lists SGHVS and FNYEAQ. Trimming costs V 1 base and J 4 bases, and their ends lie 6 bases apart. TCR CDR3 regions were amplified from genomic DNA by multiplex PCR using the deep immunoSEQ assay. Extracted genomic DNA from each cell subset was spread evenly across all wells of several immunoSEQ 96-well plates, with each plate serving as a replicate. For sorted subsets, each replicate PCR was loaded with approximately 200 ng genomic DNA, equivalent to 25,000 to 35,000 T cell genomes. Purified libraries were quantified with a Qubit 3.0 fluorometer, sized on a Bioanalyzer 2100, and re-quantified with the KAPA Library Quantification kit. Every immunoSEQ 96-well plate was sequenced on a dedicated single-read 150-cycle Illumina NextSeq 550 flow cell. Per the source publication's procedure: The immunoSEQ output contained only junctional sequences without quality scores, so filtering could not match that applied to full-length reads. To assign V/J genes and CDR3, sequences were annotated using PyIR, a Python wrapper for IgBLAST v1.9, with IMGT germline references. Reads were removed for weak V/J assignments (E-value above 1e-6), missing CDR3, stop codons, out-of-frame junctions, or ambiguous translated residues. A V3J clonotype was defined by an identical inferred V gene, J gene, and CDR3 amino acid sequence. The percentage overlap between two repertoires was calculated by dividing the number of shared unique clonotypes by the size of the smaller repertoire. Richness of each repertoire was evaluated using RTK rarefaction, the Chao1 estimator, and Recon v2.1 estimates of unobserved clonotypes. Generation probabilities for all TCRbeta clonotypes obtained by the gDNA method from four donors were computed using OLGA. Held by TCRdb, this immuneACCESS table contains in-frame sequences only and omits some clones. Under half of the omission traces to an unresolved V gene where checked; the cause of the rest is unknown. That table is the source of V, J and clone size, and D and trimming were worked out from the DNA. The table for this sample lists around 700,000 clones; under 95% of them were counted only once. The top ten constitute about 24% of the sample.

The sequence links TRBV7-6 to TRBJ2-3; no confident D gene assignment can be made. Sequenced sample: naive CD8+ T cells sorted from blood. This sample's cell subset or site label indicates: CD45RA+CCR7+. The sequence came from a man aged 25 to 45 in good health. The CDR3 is CASSLDSPDTQYF. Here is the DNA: TGTGCCAGCAGCTTAGACAGTCCAGATACGCAGTATTTT.